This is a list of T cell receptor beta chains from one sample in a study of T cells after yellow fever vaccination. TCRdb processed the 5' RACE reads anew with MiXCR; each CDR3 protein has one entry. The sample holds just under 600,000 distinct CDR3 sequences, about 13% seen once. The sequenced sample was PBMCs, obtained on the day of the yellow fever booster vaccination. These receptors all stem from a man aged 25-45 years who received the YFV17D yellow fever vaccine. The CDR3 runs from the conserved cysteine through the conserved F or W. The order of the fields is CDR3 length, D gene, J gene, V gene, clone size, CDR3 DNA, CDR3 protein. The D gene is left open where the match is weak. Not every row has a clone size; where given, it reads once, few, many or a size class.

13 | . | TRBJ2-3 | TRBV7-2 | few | TGTGCCAGCAGCTTTGGGCCCGCCGGTACGCAGTATTTT | CASSFGPAGTQYF
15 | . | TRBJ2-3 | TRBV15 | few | TGTGCCACCAGCAGACGGGACTCCAGCACAGATACGCAGTATTTT | CATSRRDSSTDTQYF
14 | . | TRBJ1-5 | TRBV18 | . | TGTGCCAGCTCACCGGTCAGGGGAGGTCAGCCCCAACATTTT | CASSPVRGGQPQHF
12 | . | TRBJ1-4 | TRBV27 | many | TGTGCCAGCAGGGCAATAGGGGAAAAACTGTTTTTT | CASRAIGEKLFF
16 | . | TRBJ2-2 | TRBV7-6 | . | TGTGCCAGCAGCCTGGGGGCTAGCGGTGCTCGCGGGGAGCTGTTTTTT | CASSLGASGARGELFF
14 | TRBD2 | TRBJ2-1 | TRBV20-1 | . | TGCAGTGCTAGAGACAGCCTAGCGGGCAATGAGCAGTTCTTC | CSARDSLAGNEQFF
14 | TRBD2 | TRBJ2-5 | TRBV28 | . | TGTGCCACCCTCTCAAGCGGGAGTGGAAAGACCCAGTACTTC | CATLSSGSGKTQYF
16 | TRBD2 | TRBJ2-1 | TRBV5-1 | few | TGCGCCAGCAGGTCGCCGGGACTAGCGGGAGGGTATGAGCAGTTCTTC | CASRSPGLAGGYEQFF
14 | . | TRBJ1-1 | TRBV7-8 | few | TGTGCCAGCAGCTTAGTTCTTCGGGACACTGAAGCTTTCTTT | CASSLVLRDTEAFF
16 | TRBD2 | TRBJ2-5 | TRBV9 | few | TGTGCCAGCAGCTCTACTAGCGGGATAGGCTTGGAGACCCAGTACTTC | CASSSTSGIGLETQYF
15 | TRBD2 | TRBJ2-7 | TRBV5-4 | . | TGTGCCAGCAGCCCCACCCCCGGGACTATATACGAGCAGTACTTC | CASSPTPGTIYEQYF
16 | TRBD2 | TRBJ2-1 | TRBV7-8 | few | TGTGCCAGCAGCTTAGTAAGCGGGAGTGGGGGTTTTGAGCAGTTCTTC | CASSLVSGSGGFEQFF
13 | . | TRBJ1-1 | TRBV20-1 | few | TGCAGTGCTAGCCAAAGGAAGGACACTGAAGCTTTCTTT | CSASQRKDTEAFF
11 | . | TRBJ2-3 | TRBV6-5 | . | TGTGCCAGCAGAAGTTCGGGTACGCAGTATTTT | CASRSSGTQYF
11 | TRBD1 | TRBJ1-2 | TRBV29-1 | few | TGCAGCGTTGACCGGACAGGGCCCCACACCTTC | CSVDRTGPHTF
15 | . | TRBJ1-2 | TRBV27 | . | TGTGCCAGCAGTCCCCCCGGTGGTGGAAACTATGGCTACACCTTC | CASSPPGGGNYGYTF
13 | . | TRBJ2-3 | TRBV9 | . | TGTGCCAGCAGCGTAGATCAGGAGGATACGCAGTATTTT | CASSVDQEDTQYF
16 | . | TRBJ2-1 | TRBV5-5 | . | TGTGCCAGCAGCCCCAAGGTAGGGACGGGGAACAATGAGCAGTTCTTC | CASSPKVGTGNNEQFF
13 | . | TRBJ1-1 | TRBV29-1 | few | TGCAGCGTAAGACAGGACCTAAACACTGAAGCTTTCTTT | CSVRQDLNTEAFF
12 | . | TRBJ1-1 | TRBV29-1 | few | TGCAGCACCGCCAATCTGAACACTGAAGCTTTCTTT | CSTANLNTEAFF
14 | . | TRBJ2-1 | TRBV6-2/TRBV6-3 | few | TGTGCCACCTCGGACACGAGCTCCTACAATGAGCAGTTCTTC | CATSDTSSYNEQFF
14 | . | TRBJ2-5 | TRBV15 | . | TGTGCCACCCAATCGGGACAAGAGAGAGAGACCCAGTACTTC | CATQSGQERETQYF
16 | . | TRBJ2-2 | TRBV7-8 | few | TGTGCCAGCAGCTTAGGTGACAGAACGAACACCGGGGAGCTGTTTTTT | CASSLGDRTNTGELFF
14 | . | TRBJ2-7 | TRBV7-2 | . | TGTGCCAGCAGCTTAGCAATTAGGGGTTACGAGCAGTACTTC | CASSLAIRGYEQYF
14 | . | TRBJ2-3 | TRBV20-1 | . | TGCAGTGCTAGTTTTGGGGGCGGCACAGATACGCAGTATTTT | CSASFGGGTDTQYF
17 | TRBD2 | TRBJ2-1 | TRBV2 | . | TGTGCCAGCAGTGAACCGACTAGCGGGAGATCTAGCAATGAGCAGTTCTTC | CASSEPTSGRSSNEQFF
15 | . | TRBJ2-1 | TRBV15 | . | TGTGCCACCAGCAAAGCCTTCCGGCAGATCAATGAGCAGTTCTTC | CATSKAFRQINEQFF
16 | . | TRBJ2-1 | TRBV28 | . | TGTGCCAGTCAGAGATCAGCTCAAGAGGCCCTCAATGAGCAGTTCTTC | CASQRSAQEALNEQFF
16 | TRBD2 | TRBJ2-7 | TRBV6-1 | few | TGTGCCAGCATTCGGGGTGGACTAGCGTACTCCTACGAGCAGTACTTC | CASIRGGLAYSYEQYF
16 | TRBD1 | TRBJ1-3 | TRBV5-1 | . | TGCGCCAGCAGCGAGACGACAGGGGCCTCTGGAAACACCATATATTTT | CASSETTGASGNTIYF
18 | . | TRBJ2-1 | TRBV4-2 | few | TGTGCCAGCAGCCAAGCGACGGGACGGGAGTGGGGTTACAATGAGCAGTTCTTC | CASSQATGREWGYNEQFF
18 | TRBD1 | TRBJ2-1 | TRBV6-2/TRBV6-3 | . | TGTGCCAGCAACCAACTGCCGGGACAGGGAAGCTCCTACAATGAGCAGTTCTTC | CASNQLPGQGSSYNEQFF
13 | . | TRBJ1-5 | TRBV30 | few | TGTGCCTGGAGTTCCTCGCACGGGCAGCCCCAGCATTTT | CAWSSSHGQPQHF
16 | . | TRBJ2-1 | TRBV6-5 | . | TGTGCCAGCAGTTACGCGGTCGGTACCGTGGAGCGGGAGCAGTTCTTC | CASSYAVGTVEREQFF
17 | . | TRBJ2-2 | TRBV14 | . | TGTGCCAGCAGCCAAGATAGCGGATGGGGCGCCGCCGGGGAGCTGTTTTTT | CASSQDSGWGAAGELFF
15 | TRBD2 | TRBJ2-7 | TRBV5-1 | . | TGCGCCAGCAGCTTGGCGACGCGGGAGGGCCTGGAGCAGTACTTC | CASSLATREGLEQYF
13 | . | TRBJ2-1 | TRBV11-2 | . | TGTGCCAGCAAATCCACCTCCTACAATGAGCAGTTCTTC | CASKSTSYNEQFF
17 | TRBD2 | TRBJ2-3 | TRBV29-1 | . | TGCAGCGTTGAAGGGCCCCTCGGGGAGGGGAGGTCAGATACGCAGTATTTT | CSVEGPLGEGRSDTQYF
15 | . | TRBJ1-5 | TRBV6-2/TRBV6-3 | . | TGTGCCAGCAGTTCAGGCAGGTTTAGCAATCAGCCCCAGCATTTT | CASSSGRFSNQPQHF
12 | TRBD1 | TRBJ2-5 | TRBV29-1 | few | TGCAGCGTTGGAGGGGGCGGAGAGACCCAGTACTTC | CSVGGGGETQYF
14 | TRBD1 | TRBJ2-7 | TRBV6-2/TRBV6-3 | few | TGTGCCAGCAGTTACGGGACAGCGCCCTACGAGCAGTACTTC | CASSYGTAPYEQYF
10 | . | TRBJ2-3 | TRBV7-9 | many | TGTGCCAGCGGTGGGGATACGCAGTATTTT | CASGGDTQYF
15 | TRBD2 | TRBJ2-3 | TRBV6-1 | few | TGTGCCAGCACCCTTAGCGGGAAACTCGAGGATACGCAGTATTTT | CASTLSGKLEDTQYF
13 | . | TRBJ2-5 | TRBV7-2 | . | TGTGCCAGCAGTTGGGGGTCGGAGGAGACCCAGTACTTC | CASSWGSEETQYF
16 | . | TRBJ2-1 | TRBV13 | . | TGTGCCAGCAGTCCCTCAGACAGTTCTCCGTACAATGAGCAGTTCTTC | CASSPSDSSPYNEQFF
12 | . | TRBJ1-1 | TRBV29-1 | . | TGCAGCGTAGGACAGCCGAACACTGAAGCTTTCTTT | CSVGQPNTEAFF
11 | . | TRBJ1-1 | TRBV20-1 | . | TGCAGTGCTGGCCGGGCCTTAGAAGCTTTCTTT | CSAGRALEAFF
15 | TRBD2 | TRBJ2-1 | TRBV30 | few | TGTGCCTGGTGCCGCGGACTAGCGGAGTACAATGAGCAGTTCTTC | CAWCRGLAEYNEQFF
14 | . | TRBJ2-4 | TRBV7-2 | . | TGTGCCAGCAGCCTGCATGAAGCCAAAAACATTCAGTACTTC | CASSLHEAKNIQYF
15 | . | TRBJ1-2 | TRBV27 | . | TGTGCCAGCAGTTTATCGATCCGGGATAGCTATGGCTACACCTTC | CASSLSIRDSYGYTF
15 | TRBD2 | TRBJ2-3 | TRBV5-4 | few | TGTGCCAGCAGCTCGCCGGGACTAGCAACAGATACGCAGTATTTT | CASSSPGLATDTQYF
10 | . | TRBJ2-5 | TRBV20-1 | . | TGCAGTGCTATTACGGAGACCCAGTACTTC | CSAITETQYF
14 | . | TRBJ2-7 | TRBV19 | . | TGTGCCAGTAAACAATCCGGGACGGCTTACGAGCAGTACTTC | CASKQSGTAYEQYF
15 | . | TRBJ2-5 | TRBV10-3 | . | TGTGCCATCAGCGAGTCGTCAGGGTTGGAGGAGACCCAGTACTTC | CAISESSGLEETQYF
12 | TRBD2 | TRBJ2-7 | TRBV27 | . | TGTGCCAGCAGTTTAGGTAGCGGGCCACAGTACTTC | CASSLGSGPQYF
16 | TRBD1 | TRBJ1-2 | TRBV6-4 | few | TGTGCCAGCACGAACGAGGGACAGGGGGCTGGAAATGGCTACACCTTC | CASTNEGQGAGNGYTF
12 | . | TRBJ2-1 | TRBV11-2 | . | TGTGCCAGCAGCCAAAACCGTAATGAGCAGTTCTTC | CASSQNRNEQFF
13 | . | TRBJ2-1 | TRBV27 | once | TGTGCCAGCACCTGGAGCGGGTCGAATGAGCAGTTCTTC | CASTWSGSNEQFF